This entry lists 27 T cell receptor beta chains sequenced from one sample in a study of PD-L1 blockade in urothelial cancer. Profiled with immunoSEQ multiplex PCR; TCRdb holds only in-frame clones, not every one. The table lists over 100,000 clones, around 93% of them singletons. Time point given: peripheral blood 6 weeks after treatment start. The sequencing here drew on PBMCs, taken around atezolizumab (anti-PD-L1) treatment. These receptors originate from a man in his sixties with urothelial cancer.

Here the CDR3 reads CASSSWGLSAGSGSYEQYF. Written as DNA, the CDR3 is TGTGCCAGCAGCAGCTGGGGGTTATCAGCGGGAAGTGGCTCCTACGAGCAGTACTTC. This chain links TRBV21-1 with TRBJ2-7; the table names TRBD2, a call not compared with the DNA. TRBV21-1 counts as a pseudogene. This CDR3 has 19 amino acids.

This clone appeared once. The chain links TRBV28 to TRBJ2-7; 9 nucleotides match TRBD2. This CDR3 spans 17 amino acids. CDR1 and CDR2 from the germline V gene are MDHEN and SYDVKM. V shed 2 bases and J 1 base; nucleotides not matched to a gene: 9. CDR3 protein: CASSLAGSGSVSYEQYF. CDR3 nucleotide sequence: TGTGCCAGCAGTTTAGCCGGTAGCGGGAGTGTTTCCTACGAGCAGTACTTC.

The chain is built from TRBV27 and TRBJ1-2, with D possibly TRBD1 on 6 matching bases. The length of the CDR3 is 17 residues. Trimming took off 2 bases at V and 1 base at J, with 17 bases between the two ends. Germline CDR1 MNHEY, CDR2 SMNVEV (reference sequence). The chain's CDR3 is CASSLRVDRRLNYGYTF. For the CDR3, the DNA is TGTGCCAGCAGTTTACGGGTAGACAGGAGACTTAACTATGGCTACACCTTC.

CDR3 nucleotide sequence: TGTGCCAGCAGCTCGGGGACAGGGCTAGAGACCCAGTACTTC. Translating it yields CASSSGTGLETQYF. The genes are TRBV7-2 and TRBJ2-5; 9 bases map to TRBD1. The CDR3 loop spans 14 amino acids. Germline CDR1 SGHTA, CDR2 FQGNSA. V lost 4 bases and J lost 4; bases outside the gene matches: 4.

J is TRBJ2-3 and V is TRBV10-3; D may be TRBD1 (6 bases). Germline CDR1 ENHRY, CDR2 SYGVKD. V lost 0 bases and J lost 0, with 16 bases in between. The CDR3 spans 18 residues. The CDR3 region has the DNA TGTGCCATCAGTGAGTCGAAAAGGGTCACAGGGAGCACAGATACGCAGTATTTT. As protein: CAISESKRVTGSTDTQYF.

This chain connects TRBV5-8 to TRBJ2-2; tentatively, D is TRBD1 (6 bases). CDR1 and CDR2 (germline): SGHTS, YDEGEE. This CDR3 is built from 14 residues. V dropped 0 bases and J dropped 7 bases, with 10 bases sitting between them. The DNA for the CDR3 is TGTGCCAGCAGCTTGGCAGGGGAAGGCGGGGAGCTGTTTTTT. It codes for CASSLAGEGGELFF.

The CDR3 spells CASSPRRGAGETQYF. CDR3 nucleotides: TGTGCCAGCAGCCCACGGCGGGGGGCAGGGGAGACCCAGTACTTC. V usage is TRBV6-5 and J usage is TRBJ2-5; 8 nucleotides line up with TRBD2. V trimming: 6 bases; J trimming: 5 bases; junction bases outside the gene matches: 11. Germline CDR1 and CDR2: MNHEY and SVGAGI. CDR3 length: 15 amino acids.

This chain uses TRBV10-3 with TRBJ1-6; 8 bases are a match to TRBD1. V dropped 2 bases and J dropped 9; count of bases not matched to a gene: 6. This CDR3 region has 15 residues. The germline gives CDR1 ENHRY, CDR2 SYGVKD. The CDR3 DNA is TGTGCCATCAGTGAGAATCAGGGGGCACGTTCACCCCTCCACTTT. It specifies CAISENQGARSPLHF.

This chain joins TRBV29-1 and TRBJ2-7, with D perhaps TRBD2 (5 bases). Germline values: CDR1 SQVTM, CDR2 ANQGSEA. CDR3 length: 12 amino acids. V lost 5 bases and J 5 bases, leaving 13 bases between the germline ends. The CDR3 sequence: CSVCEDSDEQYF. The CDR3 DNA follows: TGCAGCGTTTGCGAGGACTCGGACGAGCAGTACTTC.

The V gene is TRBV12-5, the J gene TRBJ1-1; 7 positions match TRBD1. This CDR3 has 16 residues. Germline CDR1 reads LGHNT; CDR2 reads FRNRAP. Losses at the gene ends were 0 bases for V and 5 bases for J; bases not matched to a gene: 9. The CDR3 sequence: CASGLVLNRGETEAFF. DNA for the CDR3: TGTGCTAGTGGTTTGGTACTAAACAGGGGTGAAACTGAAGCTTTCTTT.

V and J are TRBV4-1 and TRBJ1-1; the D gene is possibly TRBD1 (5 bases). Between the trimmed V and J ends, which lost 1 base and 1 base, there was a span of 16 bases. The CDR3 extends over 17 amino acids. Per germline, CDR1 MGHRA and CDR2 YSYEKL. CDR3 bases: TGCGCCAGCAGCCAAGCGCCCTGGGGGGGAAAGAACACTGAAGCTTTCTTT. It encodes CASSQAPWGGKNTEAFF.

The gene calls are TRBV5-4 and TRBJ2-3, with 8 bases that match TRBD2. Germline CDR1 SGHNT, CDR2 YYREEE (reference sequence). The CDR3 totals 12 residues. V was pared by 6 bases and J by 9 bases, with 6 bases of the junction left unmatched. The CDR3 protein is CASTREGNTQYF. The CDR3 nucleotides are TGTGCCAGCACCCGGGAGGGGAACACGCAGTATTTT.

This sequence joins TRBV9 and TRBJ1-3, with D unclear. The CDR3 sequence is 17 residues long. Trimming took off 3 bases at V and 0 bases at J, with 16 bases between the two ends. Germline values: CDR1 SGDLS, CDR2 YYNGEE. The CDR3 DNA reads as TGTGCCAGCAGCGAGACCCCTATGCACTACTCTGGAAACACCATATATTTT. As protein: CASSETPMHYSGNTIYF.

J is TRBJ2-7 and V is TRBV28; weak D call: TRBD2 (6 bases). Germline assignment: CDR1 MDHEN and CDR2 SYDVKM. V was cut by 10 bases and J by 0 bases, with 16 bases left in between. CDR3 size: 14 residues. In DNA form, the CDR3 reads TGTGCCACCGGGACTCACACCCGCTCCTACGAGCAGTACTTC. This codes for CATGTHTRSYEQYF.

This clone was detected only a few times. J is TRBJ1-1 and V is TRBV5-1; D ambiguous. Germline V gene data show CDR1 as SGHRS and CDR2 as YFSETQ. The CDR3 has 13 residues. The V end was cut by 4 bases, the J end by 1 base, with 8 bases between. The CDR3 protein is CASSPNRNTEAFF. The CDR3 coding sequence is TGCGCCAGCAGCCCTAATAGGAACACTGAAGCTTTCTTT.

This chain joins TRBV4-3 and TRBJ2-5; 8 bases agree with TRBD1. The end of the DNA fits TRBJ2-7 better, so the J call may be wrong. Germline CDR1 reads LGHNA; CDR2 reads YSLEER. The CDR3 has 17 residues. CDR3 coding DNA: TGCGCCAGCAGCCAAGAGAAAGCGGACAGGGCAGGCTACGAGCAGTACTTC. It specifies CASSQEKADRAGYEQYF.

The rearrangement joins TRBV7-2 to TRBJ2-7; 11 bases line up with TRBD2. V lost 2 bases, J lost 8 bases, and 8 bases stayed unmatched. From germline, CDR1 is SGHTA and CDR2 FQGNSA. This CDR3 is 15 amino acids long. Here the CDR3 reads CASSLSIGTSGKQYF. CDR3 nucleotides: TGTGCCAGCAGCTTATCGATCGGGACTAGCGGAAAGCAGTACTTC. The variable domain in full, completed from reference TRBV7-2 and TRBJ2-7, reads GAGVSQSPSNKVTEKGKDVELRCDPISGHTALYWYRQSLGQGLEFLIYFQGNSAPDKSGLPSDRFSAERTGGSVSTLTIQRTQQEDSAVYLCASSLSIGTSGKQYFGPGTRLTVT.

This clone was observed a single time. This chain connects TRBV4-2 to TRBJ2-3, with D perhaps matching TRBD2 (6 bases). Trimming removed 0 bases at V and 0 bases at J, with 13 bases between. CDR1 and CDR2 from the germline V gene are LGHNA and YNFKEQ. This CDR3 has 17 residues. This chain's CDR3 is CASSQDYSGVSTDTQYF. The CDR3 DNA is TGTGCCAGCAGCCAAGATTATTCGGGGGTTAGCACAGATACGCAGTATTTT.

CDR3 protein: CASSIGGGPYEQYF. The CDR3 region has the DNA TGTGCCAGTAGTATAGGCGGGGGACCCTACGAGCAGTACTTC. The gene calls are TRBV19 and TRBJ2-7, with TRBD2 identical over 7 bases. J gave up 2 bases and V 1 base, and 2 bases lay outside the gene matches. Germline CDR1 LNHDA, CDR2 SQIVND (reference sequence). This CDR3 is built from 14 residues.

This sequence joins TRBV18 and TRBJ1-1; D remains ambiguous. Trimming stripped 3 bases from V and 1 base from J, with 15 bases between. The length of the CDR3 is 16 residues. Germline V gene sequence: CDR1 KGHSH, CDR2 LQKENI. CDR3: CASSPLQSGKNTEAFF. The CDR3 coding sequence is TGTGCCAGCTCACCGCTACAATCCGGGAAGAACACTGAAGCTTTCTTT.

This clone was seen only a few times. The V call is TRBV10-2, the J call TRBJ1-4, with D perhaps TRBD1 (5 bases). V lost 6 bases and J 8 bases, leaving 13 bases between the germline ends. In germline, CDR1 is WSHSY, CDR2 SAAADI. The CDR3 loop spans 13 amino acids. Here the CDR3 reads CASSQGREEKLFF. CDR3 coding DNA: TGCGCCAGCAGCCAGGGAAGAGAGGAAAAACTGTTTTTT.

The chain links TRBV7-8 to TRBJ1-3; D unresolved. V was clipped by 5 bases and J by 0 bases, with 17 bases between them. Germline values: CDR1 SGHVS, CDR2 FQNEAQ. The CDR3 is 17 residues long. DNA for the CDR3: TGTGCCAGCAGCCCACTAGGTGGGCCGAACTCTGGAAACACCATATATTTT. Its translation is CASSPLGGPNSGNTIYF.

The chain recombines TRBV4-2 with TRBJ1-6; D is perhaps TRBD1 (5 bases). V was trimmed by 0 bases and J by 16 bases, leaving 10 bases between them. This CDR3 has 12 amino acids. The germline V gene encodes CDR1 LGHNA and CDR2 YNFKEQ. The CDR3 here is CASSQEQGDLHF. The CDR3 nucleotides read TGTGCCAGCAGCCAAGAGCAGGGTGATCTCCACTTT.

J is TRBJ1-3 and V is TRBV6-5; the D is unclear. Looked up from germline, CDR1 is MNHEY and CDR2 is SVGAGI. Trimming cost V 4 bases and J 1 base, with 14 bases left between them. CDR3 length: 16 amino acids. The CDR3 here is CASSSPTSRSGNTIYF. The CDR3 region has the DNA TGTGCCAGCAGTTCTCCAACCTCGAGGTCTGGAAACACCATATATTTT.

V is TRBV5-1 and J is TRBJ2-1, with 9 bases fitting TRBD2. The CDR3 covers 18 residues. The V segment lost 0 bases and the J segment 6 bases; nucleotides outside the gene matches: 13. Germline lookup yields CDR1 SGHRS and CDR2 YFSETQ. The CDR3 coding sequence is TGCGCCAGCAGCTTGGGTTGGCGGGAGGGGACAAAGGGCAATGAGCAGTTCTTC. Protein product: CASSLGWREGTKGNEQFF. Together with reference TRBV5-1 and TRBJ2-1, the CDR3 gives the full variable domain: KAGVTQTPRYLIKTRGQQVTLSCSPISGHRSVSWYQQTPGQGLQFLFEYFSETQRNKGNFPGRFSGRQFSNSRSEMNVSTLELGDSALYLCASSLGWREGTKGNEQFFGPGTRLTVL.

V usage is TRBV2 and J usage is TRBJ1-4; D may be TRBD1 (6 bases). V was trimmed by 0 bases and J by 6 bases, leaving 11 bases between them. The CDR3 runs to 15 residues. Germline V CDR1 and CDR2: SNHLY, FYNNEI. CDR3 in amino acids: CASSEASRGDEKLFF. The CDR3 DNA sequence: TGTGCCAGCAGTGAAGCTAGCAGGGGCGATGAAAAACTGTTTTTT.

This rearrangement joins TRBV18 to TRBJ2-7, with 13 positions matching TRBD2. V shed 5 bases and J 4 bases; nucleotides not matched to a gene: 2. This CDR3 has 14 residues. Germline loops: CDR1 KGHSH, CDR2 LQKENI. CDR3 sequence: CASSSTSGGYEQYF. Here the CDR3 DNA reads TGTGCCAGCTCATCGACTAGCGGGGGGTACGAGCAGTACTTC.